This T cell receptor beta chain was recorded in a study of blood T cell repertoires in COVID-19. Across the whole study: T cells, B-cell-depleted T cells, or PBMCs provided the cDNA or gDNA that served as material.

In the authors' workflow: The assay estimated nucleated cells by amplifying reference gene primers. Repertoires were generated with immunoSEQ multiplex PCR, while TCRdb's copy carries only in-frame clones and drops some. The V and J calls and the clone size are those of that table, but D and trimming were determined from the DNA. Of more than 200,000 clones listed, roughly 80% are singletons. While infection was still active, Seattle patients were enrolled and then followed longitudinally. The source material was peripheral blood. The receptor comes from an elderly woman with COVID-19, enrolled during active disease.

CDR3 protein: CASITLAGASNGYTF. As DNA, the CDR3 is TGTGCCAGTATAACGTTGGCGGGGGCCTCCAATGGCTACACCTTC. V gene TRBV19 combines with J gene TRBJ1-2; possible D gene TRBD1, 6 bases. Germline CDR1 LNHDA, CDR2 SQIVND (reference sequence). V lost 7 bases and J 6 bases, leaving 21 bases between the germline ends. The CDR3 is 15 residues long. Combining the CDR3 with reference TRBV19 and TRBJ1-2 gives the whole variable domain DGGITQSPKYLFRKEGQNVTLSCEQNLNHDAMYWYRQDPGQGLRLIYYSQIVNDFQKGDIAEGYSVSREKKESFPLTVTSAQKNPTAFYLCASITLAGASNGYTFGSGTRLTVV.